This T cell receptor (beta chain) was obtained from a study of T cell responses to AZD1222 COVID-19 vaccine (dated by TCRdb to about 2021). Regarding the research as a whole: Because spike-specific TCR depth and breadth did not differ between the two schedules, AZD1222 recipients who got a second dose at roughly 4 weeks were pooled with those who got a second dose at roughly 12 weeks. Trial participants were enrolled by age into subgroups of 18-55, 56-69 and 70-plus years, and 148, 28 and 57 TCR-sequenced participants, respectively, were included in these subgroups. TCR sequencing was performed for roughly 240 trial participants, of whom roughly 200 were given two doses of AZD1222 and about 25 were given two doses of MenACWY control vaccine. Broad study findings and their caveats: Participants were mostly white British, with more females than males. The authors suggested clonal diversity may have been underestimated. Nearly half of unique spike-specific TCRs reportedly recognized epitopes outside regions mutated in the B.1.351 and B.1.1.7 variants. Vaccine-associated CD4 TCRs spanned the whole spike protein, with dominant responses in regions 160-218 and 743-854. Only six AZD1222 recipients were SARS-CoV-2 seropositive at baseline, limiting conclusions about previously exposed vaccinees. After two AZD1222 doses, spike-specific TCR breadth and depth were significantly higher than at day 0 and than in MenACWY recipients. In the small 56-69-year group, the increase in depth fell short of significance, most likely because of low power. Because no day 14 peak-response samples were available, the repertoires could be characterized only after the peak T cell response.

The CDR3 regions of human TCRbeta chains were analyzed by immunosequencing. In the paper's pipeline: Repertoire TCRs were matched against a reference library of SARS-CoV-2-specific TCRs generated with the MIRA antigen-specificity platform. Breadth was defined as the fraction of unique TCRs that were SARS-CoV-2-associated. Depth was defined as the fraction of total T cells that were SARS-CoV-2-associated. Using the MIRA data, every spike-specific TCR was mapped to the spike region that the TCR reacted to and assigned to either a CD4 or a CD8 class. Log10-transformed breadth and depth values were compared by one-way ANOVA with Sidak's multiple comparisons tests. The source is immuneACCESS, and TCRdb retained only in-frame sequences with V and J called. Part of the clones is not carried over; for the studies checked, unresolved V genes explain less than half of this, and the remainder is unexplained. V, J and clone size are taken as reported in that table, and D and trimming were inferred from the DNA itself. In all, the sample holds 120,000 to 150,000 clones, and 91% of those were seen once. The ten top clones hold around 3% of the sample.

The cysteine opens and the phenylalanine closes a CDR3 of 15 amino acids. The sequence is cut down to CDR3 DNA, 45 bases in frame from base 1. The germline V gene (reference sequence) yields LNHDA for CDR1 and SQIVND for CDR2. Trimming at the junction amounts to 3 bases on V and 0 bases on J, and the germline ends lie 10 bases apart. The intended sense of this specimen's time point label: baseline before first vaccination. Samples from vaccinated people were obtained from the UK trials COV001 and COV002, which included a single-blind randomized controlled phase 2/3 trial of AZD1222 (ChAdOx1 nCoV-19) in healthy adults. For TCRbeta chain sequencing, PBMC samples were collected from trial participants at day 0 and at day 28 after the second dose. Regarding this clone: Its specific antigen is unknown. Base quality data are lacking; no much larger clone is found one base away.

The TCR comes from an adult in good health. Rearrangement joined TRBV19 to TRBJ2-3; 6 matching bases give a weak D call of TRBD2. This material consisted of peripheral blood, taken on day 0 of AZD1222 vaccination. The CDR3 region has the sequence CASSMDGRSTDTQYF. The nucleotide sequence is given as TGTGCCAGTAGTATGGATGGGAGGAGCACAGATACGCAGTATTTT.